The 5 T cell receptor beta chains below come from one sample, sequenced in a study of blood T cells in healthy people across ages. With a J-beta primer mix and a sample-barcoded 5' primer, a second PCR ran roughly 7 to 11 cycles. TCRdb reprocessed the 5' RACE reads via MiXCR and lists one record per CDR3 protein. The sample holds 580,000 or so distinct CDR3 sequences, around half seen once. Sequenced: blood. These receptors were obtained from a man older than 75 in good health.

The V and J genes are TRBV9 and TRBJ2-5; 7 bases align to TRBD2. With V trimmed by 0 bases and J by 9 bases, 11 bases remained unmatched. Germline-derived CDR1 and CDR2 are SGDLS and YYNGEE. CDR3 length: 15 residues. The CDR3 region is CASSVDNGEGAAQYF. CDR3 in DNA: TGTGCCAGCAGCGTAGATAACGGGGAGGGCGCGGCCCAGTACTTC.

The chain couples TRBV7-2 to TRBJ1-4; the D gene is possibly TRBD1 (5 bases). Trimming left V 1 base short and J 6 bases short, with 12 bases between. This CDR3 has 15 amino acids. Germline values: CDR1 SGHTA, CDR2 FQGNSA. CDR3: CASSLVGGVDEKLFF. The CDR3 nucleotides read TGTGCCAGCAGCTTAGTGGGGGGGGTGGATGAAAAACTGTTTTTT.

This rearrangement joins TRBV2 to TRBJ1-5; 7 bases match TRBD1. The V and J ends lost 7 bases and 5 bases, in that order; junction bases with no gene match: 5. Germline V gives CDR1 SNHLY, CDR2 FYNNEI. This CDR3 comprises 13 residues. The CDR3 DNA reads TGTGCCAGCAATAACGACAGGGATCAGCCCCAGCATTTT. Translating gives CASNNDRDQPQHF.

This rearrangement joins TRBV27 to TRBJ2-4, with D unclear. The end of the DNA aligns better with TRBJ2-7, so the J call may be wrong. The CDR3 runs 16 residues. Germline CDR1 and CDR2: MNHEY and SMNVEV (reference sequence). CDR3: CASSRFGDTEIYEQYF. The CDR3 DNA sequence: TGTGCCAGCAGCCGCTTCGGTGACACGGAAATCTACGAGCAGTACTTC.

The chain uses TRBV20-1 and TRBJ2-1, with 9 bases matching TRBD2. The CDR3 has 16 residues. Trimming removed 3 bases from V and 3 bases from J; junction bases left unmatched: 9. CDR1 and CDR2 (germline): DFQATT, SNEGSKA (reference sequence). The CDR3 loop reads CSASDPGGGVYNEQFF. The CDR3 region has the DNA TGCAGTGCTAGCGATCCCGGCGGGGGGGTCTACAATGAGCAGTTCTTC.